The rows below give T cell receptor beta chains drawn from one sample of a study. TCRdb itself ran the 5' RACE reads through MiXCR, one entry per CDR3 protein. The data show some 60,000 distinct CDR3 sequences, more than 25% seen once. The sequenced material came from tumor-infiltrating naive CD4+ T cells sorted from the breast tumor. Source of these receptors: a female donor with breast cancer. CDR3s include the opening cysteine and the closing phenylalanine or tryptophan.

j_call cdr3_length v_call cdr3_aa
TRBJ2-2 16 TRBV7-8 CASSPGYRGLTGELFF
TRBJ2-3 14 TRBV20-1 CSASGGFSTDTQYF
TRBJ2-1 10 TRBV29-1 CSVVVNEQFF
TRBJ1-5 15 TRBV6-1 CASSQRRAADQPQHF
TRBJ1-2 12 TRBV15 CATSIQQGGYTF
TRBJ1-5 15 TRBV7-2 CASSRRGQGNQPQHF
TRBJ2-7 14 TRBV20-1 CSARSPTSSYEQYF
TRBJ2-5 14 TRBV2 CASRQPRAWETQYF
TRBJ1-1 17 TRBV5-5 CASSLVFGRALNTEAFF
TRBJ1-2 14 TRBV7-9 CASSFSGGSDGYTF
TRBJ2-4 13 TRBV20-1 CSARVSGSHIQYF
TRBJ2-1 16 TRBV7-3 CASSLTGGSSYNEQFF
TRBJ1-4 15 TRBV4-1 CASSQAAGGNEKLFF
TRBJ2-5 14 TRBV29-1 CSSRLAGAQETQYF
TRBJ1-1 15 TRBV7-2 CASSLASRGGTEAFF
TRBJ2-4 15 TRBV7-9 CASSLSSFAKNIQYF
TRBJ1-2 11 TRBV10-3 CAISESYGYTF
TRBJ2-3 15 TRBV11-2 CASSSGLADTDTQYF
TRBJ1-4 15 TRBV21-1 CASSKVWHTNEKLFF
TRBJ1-2 13 TRBV12-3/TRBV12-4 CASSGDRVYGYTF
TRBJ2-3 18 TRBV9 CASSAIPRTTSGTDTQYF
TRBJ1-1 15 TRBV3-1 CASSQRQGMNTEAFF
TRBJ1-5 13 TRBV27 CASSFGQREPQHF
TRBJ1-5 13 TRBV20-1 CSAKGGWDQPQHF
TRBJ2-7 15 TRBV7-2 CASSLSGTDNYEQYF
TRBJ1-2 15 TRBV4-2 CASSPSTGLGYGYTF
TRBJ1-1 13 TRBV5-1 CASSPGKNTEAFF
TRBJ2-3 15 TRBV20-1 CSAPNGESSTDTQYF
TRBJ2-1 17 TRBV5-1 CASSTGLAGGPGNEQFF
TRBJ2-1 12 TRBV30 CAWSPRRNEQFF
TRBJ1-1 16 TRBV5-1 CASSLVLRGGETEAFF
TRBJ2-7 11 TRBV20-1 CSAPLTYEQYF
TRBJ2-1 13 TRBV7-2 CASSLASNNEQFF
TRBJ2-1 13 TRBV20-1 CSAREPLIDEQFF
TRBJ1-1 14 TRBV5-1 CASSFEGMNTEAFF
TRBJ2-7 15 TRBV29-1 CSVEGTSGGSYEQYF
TRBJ2-5 15 TRBV7-7 CASSLSGGAAETQYF
TRBJ2-3 12 TRBV12-3/TRBV12-4 CASSKSGGRQYF
TRBJ1-4 15 TRBV20-1 CSARPGREHNEKLFF
TRBJ2-5 14 TRBV30 CAWSGLTISGTQYF
TRBJ2-5 18 TRBV9 CASSLAPGHRGAGETQYF
TRBJ1-1 15 TRBV7-6 CASSSWTGGDAEAFF